This T cell receptor (beta chain) was retrieved from a study of cytomegalovirus exposure and HLA in healthy donors. Across the study: One earlier analysis, a look at 180 million or so T cells, found about 110 million unique TCR beta sequences.

Study-wide findings and caveats: Near-uniform donor sequencing depth was presumed by presence/absence analyses. Associated with cytomegalovirus, according to the listing, were about 160 TCR beta chains.

13 Jbeta primers and 60 Vbeta primers were used for the PCR. Data came from immunoSEQ multiplex PCR; TCRdb stores just in-frame clones and leaves some out. This sample has 70,000 to 100,000 clones; about two thirds occur once, and the top ten carry roughly 21%. Of note for this clone: As yet, its antigen is unknown.

Material for sequencing was PBMCs. The receptor comes from a woman between 45 and 65 years old in good health and CMV-seropositive.

Here the CDR3 reads CASSLGTAYTEAFF. CDR3 nucleotide sequence: TGTGCCAGCAGTTTAGGGACAGCCTACACTGAAGCTTTCTTT. This chain connects TRBV28 to TRBJ1-1; 7 bases are a match to TRBD1. The germline CDR1 and CDR2 sequences are MDHEN and SYDVKM. This CDR3 region has 14 residues. V gave up 2 bases and J gave up 3 bases; unmatched junction bases: 3.